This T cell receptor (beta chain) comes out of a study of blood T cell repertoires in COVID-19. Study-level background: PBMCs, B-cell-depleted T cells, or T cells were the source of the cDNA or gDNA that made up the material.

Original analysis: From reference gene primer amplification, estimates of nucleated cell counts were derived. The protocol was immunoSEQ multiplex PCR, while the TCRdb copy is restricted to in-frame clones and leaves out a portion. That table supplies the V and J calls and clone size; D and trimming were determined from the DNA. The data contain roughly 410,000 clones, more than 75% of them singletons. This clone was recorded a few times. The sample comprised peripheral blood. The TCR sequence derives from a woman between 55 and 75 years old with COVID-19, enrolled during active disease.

Here the CDR3 reads CASSLYRAFGNTIYF. For the CDR3, the DNA is TGTGCCAGCAGCTTATACAGGGCTTTTGGAAACACCATATATTTT. The V and J genes are TRBV11-2 and TRBJ1-3, with D possibly matching TRBD1 (6 bases). Per germline, CDR1 SGHAT and CDR2 FQNNGV. The CDR3 runs 15 residues. V dropped 2 bases and J dropped 3 bases, with 11 bases sitting between them.